This TCR beta chain was sequenced for a study of T cell responses to AZD1222 COVID-19 vaccine. Study results and limitations: Clonal diversity may have been underestimated, and the donors were mostly white British, with more females than males.

This clone showed up just once. Its matching antigen is unknown. Here immunoSEQ multiplex PCR was the method, and the copy in TCRdb shows in-frame clones only, minus some. The sample gives around 150,000 clones, around 94% of which show up once; under 6% is in the top ten. The CDR3 is 14 residues long. V lost 7 bases to trimming and J lost 0 bases, with 11 bases between them. Germline loops: CDR1 SGHNT, CDR2 YYREEE (reference sequence). This receptor was identified in an adult who received the AZD1222 COVID-19 vaccine. The chain couples TRBV5-4 to TRBJ2-1; tentatively, D is TRBD2 (6 bases). This specimen was peripheral blood, taken 28 days after the second AZD1222 dose. The CDR3 coding sequence is TGTGCCAGCTCGGAGGGTCTCTCCTACAATGAGCAGTTCTTC. This translates into CASSEGLSYNEQFF.